The 12 T cell receptor beta chains reported below all come from one sample, sequenced in a study of blood T cell repertoires in COVID-19. Data came from immunoSEQ multiplex PCR; TCRdb stores just in-frame clones and leaves some out. Of 90,000 to 150,000 clones in the sample, more than 75% were seen once. Specimen: peripheral blood. The receptors here all came from a woman aged 45 to 65 with acute or convalescent COVID-19.

This clone was seen only a few times. The chain couples TRBV6-6 to TRBJ1-6, with TRBD1 as a possible D gene (6 bases). Germline CDR1 and CDR2: MNHNY and SVGAGI (reference sequence). Trimming pared 10 bases from V and 8 bases from J, leaving 15 bases between. The CDR3 totals 13 residues. CDR3 nucleotide sequence: TGTGCCACGGCCGGACAGAGGGATTCACCCCTCCACTTT. Translated, it gives CATAGQRDSPLHF.

DNA of the CDR3: TGTGCCAGCTCACCACAAGGGGGTTATGAGCAGTTCTTC. It codes for CASSPQGGYEQFF. The chain couples TRBV18 to TRBJ2-1; a possible D gene is TRBD1 (6 bases). Per germline, CDR1 KGHSH and CDR2 LQKENI. The CDR3 consists of 13 residues. The V end was cut by 1 base, the J end by 8 bases, with 9 bases between.

V gene TRBV29-1 combines with J gene TRBJ1-1; unclear D gene. The CDR3 runs 11 residues. Per germline, CDR1 SQVTM and CDR2 ANQGSEA. V lost 2 bases, J lost 5 bases, and 6 bases lay in between. The CDR3 DNA reads TGCAGCGTTGAATGGCTGACTGAAGCTTTCTTT. This codes for CSVEWLTEAFF.

This chain uses TRBV7-2 with TRBJ1-2; D is unclear. V dropped 1 base and J dropped 4 bases, with 13 bases sitting between them. CDR3 length: 15 residues. The germline V gene has CDR1 SGHTA and CDR2 FQGNSA. The CDR3 DNA sequence: TGTGCCAGCAGCTTAGAGATCGCAGTACCCTATGGCTACACCTTC. Translated: CASSLEIAVPYGYTF.

The CDR3 reads CASSAGHGASTDTQYF. As DNA, the CDR3 is TGTGCCAGCAGTGCGGGACACGGTGCTAGCACAGATACGCAGTATTTT. This chain connects TRBV6-1 to TRBJ2-3; D possibly corresponds to TRBD1 (6 bases). CDR1 MNHNS and CDR2 SASEGT come from the germline V gene. This CDR3 has 16 residues. Trimming removed 4 bases at V and 0 bases at J, with 14 bases between.

This clone appeared a few times. V usage is TRBV2 and J usage is TRBJ2-2; possible D gene TRBD1, 6 bases. This CDR3 has 16 residues. V dropped 9 bases and J dropped 0 bases, with 17 bases sitting between them. Germline V gene sequence: CDR1 SNHLY, CDR2 FYNNEI. The DNA for the CDR3 is TGTGCCAGAACCGGGACACCAACTTCGAACACCGGGGAGCTGTTTTTT. This gives the protein CARTGTPTSNTGELFF.

The chain joins TRBV19 to TRBJ1-2; no reliable D call. CDR3 length: 12 amino acids. Trimming took off 2 bases at V and 4 bases at J, with 5 bases between the two ends. Germline V gene data show CDR1 as LNHDA and CDR2 as SQIVND (reference sequence). The CDR3 bases are TGTGCCAGTAGTATACGCGGCTATGGCTACACCTTC. This encodes CASSIRGYGYTF. The whole variable domain, filled in from reference TRBV19 and TRBJ1-2, reads DGGITQSPKYLFRKEGQNVTLSCEQNLNHDAMYWYRQDPGQGLRLIYYSQIVNDFQKGDIAEGYSVSREKKESFPLTVTSAQKNPTAFYLCASSIRGYGYTFGSGTRLTVV.

The genes are TRBV4-1 and TRBJ1-1; 8 nucleotides line up with TRBD1. With 2 bases clipped from V and 4 bases from J, the junction kept 3 bases outside the gene matches. The CDR3 has 14 amino acids. Germline CDR1 is MGHRA and CDR2 is YSYEKL. The CDR3: CASSQQGQVTEAFF. The CDR3 coding sequence is TGCGCCAGCAGCCAACAGGGACAGGTCACTGAAGCTTTCTTT.

The chain carries TRBV27 and TRBJ2-3; possible D gene TRBD1, 6 bases. Per germline, CDR1 MNHEY and CDR2 SMNVEV (reference sequence). V was cut by 0 bases and J by 6 bases, with 10 bases left in between. This CDR3 contains 14 residues. The CDR3 coding sequence is TGTGCCAGCAGTTTATCCCGTAGGGGGGATACGCAGTATTTT. Protein sequence: CASSLSRRGDTQYF.

The V call is TRBV5-1, the J call TRBJ1-2, with a possible D match to TRBD1 (6 bases). The CDR3 is 13 amino acids. With 0 bases removed from V and 8 bases from J, the gap between germline ends came to 11 bases. The germline CDR1 and CDR2 sequences are SGHRS and YFSETQ. Written as DNA, the CDR3 is TGCGCCAGCAGCTTGGGTTGGGACAACGGCTACACCTTC. This encodes CASSLGWDNGYTF.

This chain connects TRBV5-6 to TRBJ1-2; 7 bases match TRBD1. The CDR3 runs to 11 residues. CDR1 is SGHDT, CDR2 YYEEEE, per germline. Germline trimming cut 1 base from V and 13 bases from J; bases unmatched to any gene: 4. The CDR3 is CASSLRGLGTF. Written as DNA, the CDR3 is TGTGCCAGCAGCTTGAGGGGGCTCGGCACCTTC.

This rearrangement joins TRBV9 to TRBJ1-5, with 8 bases fitting TRBD1. Germline CDR1 is SGDLS and CDR2 is YYNGEE. After removal of 5 bases from V and 2 bases from J, the junction contained 6 bases not matched to a gene. The CDR3 runs to 15 residues. The CDR3 region has the DNA TGTGCCAGCAGTTTCGGACAGGGAGGCAATCAGCCCCAGCATTTT. This gives the protein CASSFGQGGNQPQHF.